The 16 T cell receptor beta chains reported below all come from one sample, sequenced in a study of T cells in Graves' hyperthyroidism and ophthalmopathy. RNA transcripts were the template for amplifying TCR beta CDR3 regions. HTBI primers drove first-round RT-PCR of the TCR CDR3. Each CDR3 protein is one row after TCRdb ran MiXCR on the multiplex PCR reads. Among 300,000 to 450,000 distinct CDR3 sequences, approximately 15% were seen once, and the ten largest hold more than 9.5%. Sample: blood. The receptors were sampled from a woman aged 55-70 years with Graves' hyperthyroidism.

This clonotype was observed at least ten times. This chain links TRBV18 with TRBJ1-1; possibly TRBD1 for D (5 bases). Between the trimmed V and J ends, which lost 0 bases and 3 bases, there was a span of 8 bases. The CDR3 is 14 amino acids. CDR1 and CDR2 (germline): KGHSH, LQKENI. The CDR3 DNA follows: TGTGCCAGCTCACCACCTCTGGGGGACACTGAAGCTTTCTTT. Protein: CASSPPLGDTEAFF.

This clonotype was counted ten times or more. This chain links TRBV2 with TRBJ1-4; possible D gene TRBD1, 5 bases. Germline loops: CDR1 SNHLY, CDR2 FYNNEI. The V and J ends lost 7 bases and 7 bases respectively, with 13 bases between them. The CDR3 is 13 amino acids. This chain's CDR3 is CASTRGTVEKLFF. The CDR3 DNA sequence: TGTGCCAGCACCAGAGGGACTGTTGAAAAACTGTTTTTT.

This rearrangement joins TRBV2 to TRBJ2-2; weak D call: TRBD1 (5 bases). V gave up 6 bases and J gave up 2 bases, with 10 bases separating them. Germline values: CDR1 SNHLY, CDR2 FYNNEI. This CDR3 has 14 amino acids. The CDR3 bases are TGTGCCAGCAGGACAGAGCACAACACCGGGGAGCTGTTTTTT. It encodes CASRTEHNTGELFF. Together with reference TRBV2 and TRBJ2-2, the CDR3 gives the full variable domain: EPEVTQTPSHQVTQMGQEVILRCVPISNHLYFYWYRQILGQKVEFLVSFYNNEISEKSEIFDDQFSVERPDGSNFTLKIRSTKLEDSAMYFCASRTEHNTGELFFGEGSRLTVL.

This clonotype was picked up many times. The CDR3 DNA is TGTGCCAGCAGAACCGGGACAGGGGCCTACGAGCAGTACTTC. It is translated as CASRTGTGAYEQYF. V and J are TRBV7-9 and TRBJ2-7; TRBD1 matches at 10 bases. Trimming removed 6 bases from V and 2 bases from J; junction bases left unmatched: 4. Germline CDR1 is SEHNR and CDR2 is FQNEAQ (reference sequence). The CDR3 covers 14 residues.

Details on this clonotype: Mismatch with germline at one junction end may stem from a read error. The chain combines TRBV27 with TRBJ2-7; D remains ambiguous. Per the germline V gene, CDR1 is MNHEY and CDR2 is SMNVEV (reference sequence). This CDR3 spans 14 amino acids. CDR3 loop: CASSSVIKSYEQCF. CDR3 bases: TGTGCCAGCAGTAGCGTTATTAAGTCCTACGAGCAGTGCTTC.

This clonotype was recorded many times. V and J are TRBV19 and TRBJ1-1, with D tentatively TRBD1 (5 bases). The CDR3 runs to 14 residues. V lost 4 bases to trimming and J lost 3 bases, with 12 bases between them. Germline-derived CDR1 and CDR2 are LNHDA and SQIVND (reference sequence). The CDR3 reads CASSNPRVYTEAFF. DNA of the CDR3: TGTGCCAGTAGTAACCCCAGGGTTTACACTGAAGCTTTCTTT. Variable domain in full (rest from reference TRBV19 and TRBJ1-1): DGGITQSPKYLFRKEGQNVTLSCEQNLNHDAMYWYRQDPGQGLRLIYYSQIVNDFQKGDIAEGYSVSREKKESFPLTVTSAQKNPTAFYLCASSNPRVYTEAFFGQGTRLTVV.

This clonotype was recorded many times. This sequence joins TRBV6-1 and TRBJ2-1, with TRBD2 matching 8 bases. CDR1 and CDR2 from the germline V gene are MNHNS and SASEGT. The CDR3 runs 16 residues. Unmatched junction bases numbered 13, after V lost 5 bases and J lost 7 bases. CDR3 sequence: CASSYTRAGARNEQFF. CDR3 nucleotides: TGTGCCAGCAGTTATACGAGAGCGGGAGCTAGAAATGAGCAGTTCTTC.

The chain recombines TRBV5-5 with TRBJ2-7; the D gene is possibly TRBD1 (6 bases). Germline V gene data show CDR1 as SGHKS and CDR2 as YYEKEE (reference sequence). V was trimmed by 4 bases and J by 8 bases, leaving 13 bases between them. This CDR3 region has 12 residues. The DNA for the CDR3 is TGTGCCAGCAGCCGTGGACAGCTCAAGCAGTACTTC. Translated, it gives CASSRGQLKQYF.

This clonotype has a count of ten or more. The rearrangement joins TRBV20-1 to TRBJ2-7, with 9 bases matching TRBD2. Looked up from germline, CDR1 is DFQATT and CDR2 is SNEGSKA (reference sequence). There are 14 residues in the CDR3. Trimming removed 0 bases from V and 3 bases from J; junction bases left unmatched: 3. The CDR3 nucleotides read TGCAGTGCTAGAGAGGGAGCGGGAGGCTACGAGCAGTACTTC. Translating gives CSAREGAGGYEQYF.

This clonotype showed up just a few times. With a much larger clone just one base away, this may be a read error. The chain employs TRBV30 and TRBJ1-2; no reliable D call. In germline, CDR1 is GTSNPN, CDR2 SVGIG (reference sequence). This CDR3 has 13 amino acids. The CDR3 nucleotides are TGTGCCTGGGACCTCGGCAGGCACTATGACTACACCTTC. Translating it yields CAWDLGRHYDYTF.

J is TRBJ2-6 and V is TRBV18, with 7 positions matching TRBD2. Germline CDR1 KGHSH, CDR2 LQKENI. With 3 bases clipped from V and 2 bases from J, the junction kept 4 bases outside the gene matches. The CDR3 covers 16 residues. The CDR3 DNA sequence: TGTGCCAGCTCACCCACACGGGGGGCTGGGGCCAACGTCCTGACTTTC. Translation: CASSPTRGAGANVLTF.

This clonotype has more than one count but fewer than ten. V and J are TRBV27 and TRBJ2-7; TRBD2 aligns across 12 bases. The germline CDR1 and CDR2 sequences are MNHEY and SMNVEV (reference sequence). V was clipped by 7 bases and J by 3 bases; unmatched bases: 16. This CDR3 is built from 18 residues. The CDR3 reads CASKLGGKTSGSLYEQYF. DNA for the CDR3: TGTGCCAGCAAGTTGGGCGGGAAGACTAGCGGGAGTCTCTACGAGCAGTACTTC.

This clonotype was observed many times. This chain connects TRBV7-8 to TRBJ1-4; perhaps TRBD1 as D (6 bases). Germline CDR1 reads SGHVS; CDR2 reads FQNEAQ. Deletions cut 7 bases from V and 7 bases from J, with 13 bases between. There are 13 residues in the CDR3. The CDR3 here is CASTTTGREKLFF. CDR3 coding DNA: TGTGCCAGCACGACGACAGGACGTGAAAAACTGTTTTTT.

This clonotype was picked up many times. This chain connects TRBV5-1 to TRBJ2-3; TRBD1 agrees at 9 bases. The CDR3 covers 17 residues. V was pared by 3 bases and J by 3 bases, with 11 bases of the junction left unmatched. Germline CDR1 reads SGHRS; CDR2 reads YFSETQ. CDR3 residues: CASSWGRTGDGTDTQYF. In DNA, the CDR3 is TGCGCCAGCAGCTGGGGACGGACAGGGGATGGGACAGATACGCAGTATTTT.

This clonotype showed up many times. This chain connects TRBV5-4 to TRBJ2-1; maybe TRBD1 (5 bases). The CDR3 length is 13 residues. The V end was cut by 3 bases, the J end by 6 bases, with 10 bases between. Germline V CDR1 and CDR2: SGHNT, YYREEE (reference sequence). CDR3 nucleotides: TGTGCCAGCAGCTGGGGCAGGGCCAATGAGCAGTTCTTC. Protein sequence: CASSWGRANEQFF.

On this clonotype: A clone one base away is much larger, so this may be a read error. The chain joins TRBV3-1 to TRBJ2-7; 8 bases fit TRBD1. Germline V gene data show CDR1 as LGHDT and CDR2 as YNNKEL (reference sequence). V shed 4 bases and J 6 bases; nucleotides not matched to a gene: 8. This CDR3 comprises 14 residues. The CDR3 spells CASSPGGQGREQYF. The CDR3 bases are TGTGCCAGCAGCCCCGGAGGACAGGGTCGCGAGCAGTACTTC.